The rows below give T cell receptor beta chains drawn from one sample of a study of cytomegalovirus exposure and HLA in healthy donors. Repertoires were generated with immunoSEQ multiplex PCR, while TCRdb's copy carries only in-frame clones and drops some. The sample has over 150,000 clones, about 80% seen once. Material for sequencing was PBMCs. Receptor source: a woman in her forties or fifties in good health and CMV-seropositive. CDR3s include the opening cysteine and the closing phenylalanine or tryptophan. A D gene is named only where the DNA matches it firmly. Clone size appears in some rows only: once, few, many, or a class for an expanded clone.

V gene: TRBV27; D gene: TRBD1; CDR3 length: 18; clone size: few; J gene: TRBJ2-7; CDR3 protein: CASSRIGQGLVSSYEQYF; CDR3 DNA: TGTGCCAGTTCCCGAATCGGACAGGGGTTAGTCAGCTCCTACGAGCAGTACTTC
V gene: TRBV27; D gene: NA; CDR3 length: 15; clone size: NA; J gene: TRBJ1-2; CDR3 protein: CASSQTRGGVRSYTF; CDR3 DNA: TGTGCCAGCTCACAGACTAGGGGGGGTGTTAGAAGCTACACCTTC
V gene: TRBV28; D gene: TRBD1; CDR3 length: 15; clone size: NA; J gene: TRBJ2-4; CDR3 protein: CASTNEGAPFDIQYF; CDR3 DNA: TGTGCCAGCACCAACGAGGGGGCCCCATTCGACATTCAGTACTTC
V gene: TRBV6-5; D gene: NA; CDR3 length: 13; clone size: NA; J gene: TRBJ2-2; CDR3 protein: CACFNFRGGELFF; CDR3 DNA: TGTGCCTGCTTTAACTTCCGAGGCGGGGAGCTGTTTTTT
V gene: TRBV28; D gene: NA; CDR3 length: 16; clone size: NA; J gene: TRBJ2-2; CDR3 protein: CASTPGGGFNTGELFF; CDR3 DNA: TGTGCCAGCACCCCGGGTGGCGGTTTTAACACCGGGGAGCTGTTTTTT
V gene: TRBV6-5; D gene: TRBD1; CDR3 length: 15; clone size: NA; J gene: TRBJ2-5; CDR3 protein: CASRPRDRGRETQYF; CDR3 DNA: TGTGCCAGCAGGCCTCGGGACAGGGGTCGAGAGACCCAGTACTTC
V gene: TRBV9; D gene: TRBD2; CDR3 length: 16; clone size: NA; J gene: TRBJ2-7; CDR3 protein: CASSRTLAGMTYEQYF; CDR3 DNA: TGTGCCAGCAGCCGCACACTAGCGGGGATGACCTACGAGCAGTACTTC
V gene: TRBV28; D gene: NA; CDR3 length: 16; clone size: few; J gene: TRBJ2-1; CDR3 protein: CASSFRAGPSYNEQFF; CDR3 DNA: TGTGCCAGCAGTTTTAGGGCGGGACCTTCCTACAATGAGCAGTTCTTC
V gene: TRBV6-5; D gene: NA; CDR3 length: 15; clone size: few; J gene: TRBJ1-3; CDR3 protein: CASSYSLSSGNTIYF; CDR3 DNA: TGTGCCAGCAGTTATTCCCTGAGCTCTGGAAACACCATATATTTT
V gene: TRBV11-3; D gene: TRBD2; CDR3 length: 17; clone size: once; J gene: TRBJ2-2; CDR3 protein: CASSQTGLAANTGELFF; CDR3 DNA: TGTGCCAGCAGCCAGACCGGACTAGCGGCGAACACCGGGGAGCTGTTTTTT
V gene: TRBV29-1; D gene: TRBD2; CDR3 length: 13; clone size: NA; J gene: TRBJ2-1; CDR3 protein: CSVEAGGVNEQFF; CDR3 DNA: TGCAGCGTGGAAGCGGGAGGGGTAAATGAGCAGTTCTTC
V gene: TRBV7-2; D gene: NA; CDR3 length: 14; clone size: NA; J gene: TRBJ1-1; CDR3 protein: CASSLRSLPIEAFF; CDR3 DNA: TGTGCCAGCAGCTTACGGAGCCTCCCTATTGAAGCTTTCTTT
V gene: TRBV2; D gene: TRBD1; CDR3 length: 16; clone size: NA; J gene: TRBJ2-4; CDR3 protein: CASGSTSGTGKNIQYF; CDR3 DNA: TGTGCCAGCGGCTCCACCTCCGGGACAGGGAAAAACATTCAGTACTTC
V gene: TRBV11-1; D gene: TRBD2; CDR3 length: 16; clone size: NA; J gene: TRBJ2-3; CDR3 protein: CASSMGLAGSTDTQYF; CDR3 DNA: TGTGCCAGCAGCATGGGACTAGCGGGGAGCACAGATACGCAGTATTTT
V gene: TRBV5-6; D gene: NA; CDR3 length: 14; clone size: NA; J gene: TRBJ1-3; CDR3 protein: CASMIGASGNTIYF; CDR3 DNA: TGTGCCAGCATGATAGGGGCCTCTGGAAACACCATATATTTT
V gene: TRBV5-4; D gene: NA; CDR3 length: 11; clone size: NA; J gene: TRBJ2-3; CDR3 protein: CAVTGTDTQYF; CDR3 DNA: TGTGCCGTAACAGGGACAGATACGCAGTATTTT
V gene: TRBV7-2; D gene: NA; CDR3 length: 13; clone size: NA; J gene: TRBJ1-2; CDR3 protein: CASSQGFNYGYTF; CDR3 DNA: TGTGCCAGCAGCCAGGGGTTCAACTATGGCTACACCTTC
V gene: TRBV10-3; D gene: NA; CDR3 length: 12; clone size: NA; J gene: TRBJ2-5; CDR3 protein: CAISAREETQYF; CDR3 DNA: TGTGCCATCAGTGCGAGAGAAGAGACCCAGTACTTC